This T cell receptor beta chain was observed in a study of blood T cell repertoires in COVID-19. Study-level information: Acute and convalescent COVID-19 specimens originated in the United States, Italy and Spain. From T cells, B-cell-depleted T cells, or PBMCs came the material, which was cDNA or gDNA.

Original processing methods: Nucleated cell number was recorded as an estimate derived from reference gene primer amplification. The assay was immunoSEQ multiplex PCR, and TCRdb's table has in-frame clones only and misses some. The V and J calls and clone size come from that table; D and trimming were worked out from the DNA. The data contain some 700,000 clones, over 80% of them seen just once; the ten biggest clones take up approximately 0.25%. The TCR sequence derives from a woman younger than 30 with acute or convalescent COVID-19. Sequencing used peripheral blood.

The CDR3 DNA is TGTGCCAGCAGCCTGAGAACTAGCGGGGGGAGGGAGACGCAGTATTTT. Translation: CASSLRTSGGRETQYF. The chain employs TRBV3-1 (or the pseudogene TRBV3-2) and TRBJ2-3, with 12 bases matching TRBD2. V was clipped by 4 bases and J by 9 bases; unmatched bases: 11. The germline CDR1 and CDR2 sequences are LGHDT and YNNKEL (reference sequence). This CDR3 has 16 amino acids.